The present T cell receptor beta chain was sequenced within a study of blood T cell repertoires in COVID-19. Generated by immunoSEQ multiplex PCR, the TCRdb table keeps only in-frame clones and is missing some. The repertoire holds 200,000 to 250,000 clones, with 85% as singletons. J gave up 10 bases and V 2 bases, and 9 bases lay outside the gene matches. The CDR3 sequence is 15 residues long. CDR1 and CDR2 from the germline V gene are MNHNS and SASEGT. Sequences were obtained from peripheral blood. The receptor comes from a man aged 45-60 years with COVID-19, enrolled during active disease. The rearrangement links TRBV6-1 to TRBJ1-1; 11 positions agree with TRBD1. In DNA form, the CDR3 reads TGTGCCAGCAGTGAAAGGGACAGGGGGGTGTTGGGAGCTTTCTTT. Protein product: CASSERDRGVLGAFF.